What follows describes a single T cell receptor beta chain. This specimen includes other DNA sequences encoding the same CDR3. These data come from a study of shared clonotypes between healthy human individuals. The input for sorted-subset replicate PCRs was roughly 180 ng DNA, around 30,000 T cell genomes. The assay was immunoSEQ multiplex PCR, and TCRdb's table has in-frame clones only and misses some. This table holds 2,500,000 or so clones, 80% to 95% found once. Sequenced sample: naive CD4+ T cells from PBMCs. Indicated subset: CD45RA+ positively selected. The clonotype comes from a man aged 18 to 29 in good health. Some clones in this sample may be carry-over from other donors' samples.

CDR3 in DNA: TGTGCCAGCAGCTTCGACAGGGGTGGTACCGGGGAGCTGTTTTTT. Translation gives CASSFDRGGTGELFF. The rearrangement joins TRBV7-3 to TRBJ2-2, with 8 bases that match TRBD1. The germline CDR1 and CDR2 sequences are SGHTA and FQGTGA. The CDR3 has 15 amino acids. Unmatched junction bases numbered 5, after V lost 3 bases and J lost 5 bases.